This TCR beta chain was identified during a study of T cells in Graves' hyperthyroidism and ophthalmopathy. Germline V lookup: CDR1 MNHGY, CDR2 SVAAGI. V lost 2 bases and J lost 0, with 11 bases in between. CDR3 length: 15 amino acids. TCR beta CDR3 sequences were amplified from RNA transcripts. An initial round of RT-PCR targeting the TCR CDR3 relied on the HTBI primer set. Using its own MiXCR run on the multiplex PCR reads, TCRdb lists one record per CDR3 protein. The sample yields approximately 720,000 distinct CDR3 sequences, roughly a sixth seen once. Hyperthyroidism patients were newly diagnosed, had disease duration under 2 months, and were aged 18 to 65 years.

The source is a woman between 45 and 65 years old with Graves' hyperthyroidism that later progressed to Graves' ophthalmopathy. V gene TRBV6-9 combines with J gene TRBJ2-7; D possibly matches TRBD1 or TRBD2 (5 bases each). The specimen sequenced was blood. The DNA for the CDR3 is TGTGCCAGCAGTTATACTTCAGGGAGCTCCTACGAGCAGTACTTC. Protein product: CASSYTSGSSYEQYF.